This T cell receptor (beta chain) originates from a study of control samples from healthy donors and cancer patients. Generated by immunoSEQ multiplex PCR, the TCRdb table keeps only in-frame clones and is missing some. Among 90,000 to 150,000 clones listed, around nine tenths were seen once. This clone was recorded only once. With 2 bases removed from V and 5 bases from J, the gap between germline ends came to 12 bases. The CDR3 sequence is 14 residues long. Germline assignment: CDR1 MNHEY and CDR2 SMNVEV (reference sequence). The V gene is TRBV27, the J gene TRBJ1-1, with D possibly being TRBD1 (6 bases). This TCR was recovered from a young man in good health. What was sequenced was blood. The CDR3 region has the DNA TGTGCCAGCAGTTTACAGGGGTGGAAGACTGAAGCTTTCTTT. It is translated as CASSLQGWKTEAFF.